This T cell receptor beta chain was observed in a study of T cells in Graves' hyperthyroidism and ophthalmopathy. Study results and limitations: Most clonotypes expanded in thyroid above 0.001 were likewise present in blood.

This clonotype was detected only a few times. Its cognate antigen is unknown. Exclusion of patients followed from uncontrolled infection, other autoimmune disease, pregnancy or lactation. The TCR beta CDR3 regions underwent amplification using RNA transcripts as the source. During a first-round RT-PCR of the TCR CDR3, the HTBI primer set was used. TCRdb re-derived calls from the multiplex PCR reads in MiXCR, one entry per CDR3 protein. The sample carries 700,000 or so distinct CDR3 sequences, 15% to 20% recorded once. Sequences were obtained from blood. The sequence was obtained from a man aged 18 to 29 with Graves' hyperthyroidism.

The CDR3 region is CAISESWGGNNQPQHF. The CDR3 DNA reads TGTGCCATCAGTGAGTCGTGGGGAGGGAACAATCAGCCCCAGCATTTT. The chain couples TRBV10-3 to TRBJ1-5; D is undetermined. CDR3 size: 16 residues. Trimming removed 0 bases from V and 3 bases from J, with 12 bases in between. CDR1 and CDR2 (germline): ENHRY, SYGVKD.